This T cell receptor (beta chain) was sequenced in a study of post-analysis software for immune sequencing data. Included in the TCR beta cDNA libraries were unique molecular identifiers. TCRdb independently ran MiXCR on the PCR reads; one entry per CDR3 protein. The data contain roughly 410,000 distinct CDR3 sequences, less than 35% of them singletons. This receptor was taken from a girl aged 5-17 years with multiple sclerosis. The sample consisted of blood.

The DNA for the CDR3 is TGTGCCAGCAGCCCCCGACGGACAGGGACCGGCTACACCTTC. It yields the protein CASSPRRTGTGYTF. V is TRBV3-1 and J is TRBJ1-2; 8 bases are a match to TRBD1. This CDR3 contains 14 residues. The germline V gene encodes CDR1 LGHDT and CDR2 YNNKEL (reference sequence). J was trimmed by 8 bases and V by 4 bases; bases with no gene match: 9. The entire variable domain, with the rest obtained from reference TRBV3-1 and TRBJ1-2, is as follows: DTAVSQTPKYLVTQMGNDKSIKCEQNLGHDTMYWYKQDSKKFLKIMFSYNNKELIINETVPNRFSPKSPDKAHLNLHINSLELGDSAVYFCASSPRRTGTGYTFGSGTRLTVV.